The rows below give T cell receptor beta chains drawn from one sample of a study of shared clonotypes between healthy human individuals. This table comes from immunoSEQ multiplex PCR, and its TCRdb copy is limited to in-frame clones, with some not included. The data show some 2,000,000 clones, approximately 94% seen once. Material for sequencing was naive CD8+ T cells sorted from blood. Receptor source: a man in his late teens or twenties in good health. Each CDR3 is given with its conserved first and last residue. The D gene is left open where the match is weak. Clone size is not always given. Where it is, it says once, few, many or a class for expanded clones.

v_call,j_call,clone_size,d_call,cdr3_aa,cdr3_nt
TRBV5-6,TRBJ2-3,NA,TRBD2,CASSFPEGLAGGTDTQYF,TGTGCCAGCAGCTTCCCAGAAGGACTAGCGGGGGGCACAGATACGCAGTATTTT
TRBV28,TRBJ1-2,NA,NA,CASSLAPGTYTF,TGTGCCAGCAGTTTAGCGCCCGGGACCTACACCTTC
TRBV7-6,TRBJ2-1,NA,TRBD2,CASSPGTSEYNEQFF,TGTGCCAGCAGTCCCGGGACTAGCGAGTACAATGAGCAGTTCTTC
TRBV5-6,TRBJ2-3,NA,TRBD2,CASSPLTGGSTDTQYF,TGTGCCAGCAGCCCCCTAACGGGAGGGAGCACAGATACGCAGTATTTT
TRBV6-5,TRBJ2-2,NA,TRBD1,CASRWTGDGGELFF,TGTGCCAGCAGGTGGACAGGGGACGGCGGGGAGCTGTTTTTT
TRBV19,TRBJ2-7,NA,NA,CASRRDTFSYEQYF,TGTGCCAGTAGACGGGACACATTCTCCTACGAGCAGTACTTC
TRBV27,TRBJ2-3,once,NA,CASSLSVTDTQYF,TGTGCCAGCAGTTTATCCGTAACAGATACGCAGTATTTT
TRBV7-6,TRBJ2-3,NA,TRBD2,CASSAQLAGGMDTQYF,TGTGCCAGCAGCGCCCAACTAGCGGGAGGGATGGATACGCAGTATTTT
TRBV7-8,TRBJ1-2,NA,NA,CASSLMGRGDGYTF,TGTGCCAGCAGCTTAATGGGGAGGGGGGATGGCTACACCTTC
TRBV5-4,TRBJ1-2,NA,NA,CASSSGGIFYGYTF,TGTGCCAGCAGCTCCGGAGGGATCTTCTATGGCTACACCTTC
TRBV11-3,TRBJ1-1,NA,TRBD1,CASSLGTANEAFF,TGTGCCAGCAGTCTAGGGACAGCAAATGAAGCTTTCTTT
TRBV27,TRBJ1-4,NA,NA,CASRIGALRNEKLFF,TGTGCCAGCAGAATCGGGGCTTTACGGAATGAAAAACTGTTTTTT
TRBV2,TRBJ2-7,NA,NA,CASSDPEQLSSYEQYF,TGTGCCAGCAGTGACCCGGAGCAACTGAGCTCCTACGAGCAGTACTTC
TRBV27,TRBJ2-1,NA,NA,CASSPGAGELSLEQFF,TGTGCCAGCAGTCCGGGGGCGGGAGAGTTATCCCTTGAGCAGTTCTTC
TRBV18,TRBJ2-7,NA,NA,CASSPLNSSYEQYF,TGTGCCAGCTCTCCACTTAATTCCTCCTACGAGCAGTACTTC
TRBV6-5,TRBJ2-2,NA,NA,CASSPRQGTGELFF,TGTGCCAGCAGTCCCCGTCAGGGGACCGGGGAGCTGTTTTTT
TRBV7-3,TRBJ2-5,NA,NA,CASSLTFYETQYF,TGTGCCAGCAGCTTAACGTTTTACGAGACCCAGTACTTC
TRBV18,TRBJ1-2,NA,TRBD1,CASSRTKDLGGGNYGYTF,TGTGCCAGCTCACGCACCAAGGACCTAGGGGGCGGAAACTACGGCTACACCTTC
TRBV29-1,TRBJ2-7,NA,NA,CSVVGESSYEQYF,TGCAGCGTTGTCGGGGAGAGCTCCTACGAGCAGTACTTC
TRBV6-5,TRBJ2-5,NA,NA,CASSYSEGSETQYF,TGTGCCAGCAGTTACTCTGAGGGGTCGGAGACCCAGTACTTC
TRBV27,TRBJ2-7,NA,TRBD1,CASSNTGEGYEQYF,TGTGCCAGCAGTAACACAGGGGAAGGCTACGAGCAGTACTTC
TRBV2,TRBJ1-5,NA,NA,CASSGRDQNQPQHF,TGTGCCAGCAGTGGCCGGGACCAAAATCAGCCCCAGCATTTT
TRBV19,TRBJ2-3,NA,TRBD2,CASRGPGLAGAGDTQYF,TGTGCCAGTAGGGGACCGGGACTAGCGGGGGCCGGGGATACGCAGTATTTT
TRBV19,TRBJ1-1,NA,TRBD1,CASTHPDRMNTEAFF,TGTGCCAGTACCCACCCGGACAGGATGAACACTGAAGCTTTCTTT
TRBV10-1,TRBJ1-1,NA,NA,CASSELGPAAFF,TGCGCCAGCAGTGAGTTGGGGCCCGCAGCTTTCTTT
TRBV5-6,TRBJ1-1,once,TRBD1,CASSSETGTEAFF,TGTGCCAGCAGCTCGGAGACAGGGACTGAAGCTTTCTTT
TRBV7-2,TRBJ2-7,NA,TRBD2,CASSPGTSGFEQYF,TGTGCCAGCAGCCCGGGGACTAGCGGGTTTGAGCAGTACTTC
TRBV4-1,TRBJ2-7,NA,NA,CASSQVSFETIYEQYF,TGCGCCAGCAGCCAAGTTTCCTTCGAAACTATCTACGAGCAGTACTTC
TRBV7-9,TRBJ2-7,NA,NA,CASSLDGLYEQYF,TGTGCCAGCAGCTTAGATGGTTTGTACGAGCAGTACTTC
TRBV7-6,TRBJ2-7,NA,NA,CASSARWGAYEQYF,TGTGCCAGCAGCGCAAGGTGGGGTGCCTACGAGCAGTACTTC
TRBV7-2,TRBJ1-5,NA,TRBD1,CASSFPTGVGNQPQHF,TGTGCCAGCAGCTTCCCGACAGGGGTAGGCAATCAGCCCCAGCATTTT
TRBV4-1,TRBJ2-7,NA,NA,CASSQAPGPAYEQYF,TGCGCCAGCAGCCAAGCTCCGGGTCCAGCCTACGAGCAGTACTTC
TRBV7-9,TRBJ2-3,NA,NA,CASSLLSGATDTQYF,TGTGCCAGCAGCTTATTATCCGGCGCCACAGATACGCAGTATTTT
TRBV7-9,TRBJ1-1,once,NA,CASSGNITPEAFF,TGTGCCAGCAGCGGCAACATAACGCCTGAAGCTTTCTTT
TRBV5-1,TRBJ2-5,once,TRBD2,CASSLGLAGGETQYF,TGCGCCAGCAGCTTGGGACTAGCGGGTGGGGAGACCCAGTACTTC
TRBV19,TRBJ2-1,NA,NA,CASADPPARYNEQFF,TGTGCCAGTGCGGACCCCCCGGCAAGGTACAATGAGCAGTTCTTC
TRBV5-1,TRBJ2-7,NA,TRBD1,CASSLDRTGYEQYF,TGCGCCAGCAGCTTGGACCGGACAGGGTACGAGCAGTACTTC
TRBV30,TRBJ1-6,NA,NA,CAWSVGSGGNSPLHF,TGTGCCTGGAGTGTAGGATCGGGGGGGAACTCACCCCTCCACTTT
TRBV5-1,TRBJ2-7,NA,TRBD2,CASSVIAGGSSYEQYF,TGCGCCAGCAGCGTGATAGCGGGGGGGAGCTCCTACGAGCAGTACTTC
TRBV6-1,TRBJ1-2,NA,NA,CASSEGSVANYGYTF,TGTGCCAGCAGTGAAGGATCTGTGGCTAACTATGGCTACACCTTC
TRBV28,TRBJ2-3,NA,TRBD1,CASRSGTGGDGTDTQYF,TGTGCCAGCAGATCGGGGACAGGGGGCGATGGCACAGATACGCAGTATTTT
TRBV27,TRBJ2-7,NA,TRBD1,CASSQTGGYEQYF,TGTGCCAGCAGTCAGACAGGGGGTTACGAGCAGTACTTC
TRBV10-1,TRBJ2-7,NA,NA,CANLPIDSSYEQYF,TGCGCCAACCTACCGATTGACAGCTCCTACGAGCAGTACTTC
TRBV6-1,TRBJ2-7,NA,NA,CATFGGEFYEQYF,TGTGCCACTTTCGGGGGCGAGTTCTACGAGCAGTACTTC
TRBV21-1,TRBJ2-7,NA,NA,CASSKRYRGVGGSYEQYF,TGTGCCAGCAGCAAAAGGTACAGGGGGGTGGGTGGCTCCTACGAGCAGTACTTC
TRBV18,TRBJ1-1,NA,NA,CASSPTGVGVGAFF,TGTGCCAGCTCACCAACAGGTGTGGGGGTGGGAGCTTTCTTT
TRBV28,TRBJ2-7,once,NA,CASSLGNYEQYF,TGTGCCAGCAGTTTGGGTAACTACGAGCAGTACTTC
TRBV4-3,TRBJ2-3,NA,TRBD2,CASSPQAGVWADTQYF,TGCGCCAGCAGCCCCCAAGCGGGAGTATGGGCAGATACGCAGTATTTT
TRBV10-1,TRBJ2-2,NA,TRBD2,CASSETAGATGELFF,TGCGCCAGCAGTGAGACGGCGGGAGCCACCGGGGAGCTGTTTTTT
TRBV14,TRBJ1-1,NA,NA,CASSQDRVPAFF,TGTGCCAGCAGCCAAGATAGGGTCCCAGCTTTCTTT
TRBV5-6,TRBJ2-7,once,NA,CASSLGWQVYYEQYF,TGTGCCAGCAGCTTGGGGTGGCAGGTCTACTACGAGCAGTACTTC
TRBV30,TRBJ2-3,NA,NA,CAWAPTDTQYF,TGTGCCTGGGCCCCCACAGATACGCAGTATTTT